The T cell receptor (beta chain) under discussion was sequenced for a study of chemoradiotherapy in HPV16-positive cancers. Regarding the study as a whole: Better recurrence-free survival went with HPV-responsive T-cell expansion in HPV16-positive patients. Candidate HPV-specific clones and E7-related TCR motifs grew in tumor during treatment.

The repertoire was sequenced with immunoSEQ multiplex PCR; TCRdb's copy has only in-frame clones and lacks some. This table holds around 8,300 clones, roughly 85% found once. Repertoires were sampled repeatedly during chemoradiotherapy. As regards this clone: Its specificity is not known.

CDR3 size: 14 residues. Germline CDR1 is MNHNY and CDR2 is SVGAGI (reference sequence). The V end was cut by 2 bases, the J end by 0 bases, with 7 bases between. The chain is built from TRBV6-6 and TRBJ2-5; D gene uncertain. The source was blood, collected from a patient who underwent chemoradiotherapy. The TCR comes from a human donor with HPV-associated anogenital cancer. The CDR3 spells CASSYPQNQETQYF. The DNA of the CDR3 is TGTGCCAGCAGTTACCCCCAGAACCAAGAGACCCAGTACTTC.